The rows below give T cell receptor beta chains drawn from one sample of a study of technical replicates of blood from several donors. The assay was immunoSEQ multiplex PCR, and TCRdb's table has in-frame clones only and misses some. The sample consists of some 94,000 clones, almost 97% of them appearing once. The specimen was T cells isolated from PBMCs. The receptors stem from a human donor in good health. CDR3s include the opening cysteine and the closing phenylalanine or tryptophan. A D gene is named only where the DNA matches it firmly. Clone size is shown for a subset of rows, as once, few, many or a class of expanded clone.

DNA | CDR3 | D | J | V | size
TGCGCCAGCAGCCAAGGCGCCGCGCCTAGCACAGATACGCAGTATTTT | CASSQGAAPSTDTQYF | . | TRBJ2-3 | TRBV4-3 | .
TGTGCCAGCAGCCAAGGCAGACGAGGCACCATATATTTT | CASSQGRRGTIYF | . | TRBJ1-3 | TRBV14 | .
TGTGCCAGCAGTTTATCGACTAGCGGGGCTACCTACGAGCAGTACTTC | CASSLSTSGATYEQYF | TRBD2 | TRBJ2-7 | TRBV28 | .
TGTGCCAGCAGTCAGCGCTATGAGGAGCAGTACTTC | CASSQRYEEQYF | . | TRBJ2-7 | TRBV2 | .
TGCGCCAGCAGCTTGGCGGGAGGGCCGGGTATCTACGAGCAGTACTTC | CASSLAGGPGIYEQYF | TRBD2 | TRBJ2-7 | TRBV5-1 | .
TGTGCCAGCAGTTACAGGGGTGATGGGAACACAGATACGCAGTATTTT | CASSYRGDGNTDTQYF | . | TRBJ2-3 | TRBV6-6 | .
TGTGCCAGTAGTCCGGGGAGCAGCACCGGGGAGCTGTTTTTT | CASSPGSSTGELFF | . | TRBJ2-2 | TRBV25-1 | .
TGTGCCTGGAGACCCGAGGCGCGAGATAGCGGGGAGCTGTTTTTT | CAWRPEARDSGELFF | . | TRBJ2-2 | TRBV30 | .
TGTGCCAGCAGCTTGCGAGGCTCCTACGAGCAGTACTTC | CASSLRGSYEQYF | . | TRBJ2-7 | TRBV11-2 | .
TGTGCCAGCAGCGGTTCCGGACAGGGATACGAGCAGTACTTC | CASSGSGQGYEQYF | TRBD1 | TRBJ2-7 | TRBV9 | once
TGTGCCAGCAGCCAAGATCACTTGGGGACTAGCGGGAGCCGGGAGCTGTTTTTT | CASSQDHLGTSGSRELFF | TRBD2 | TRBJ2-2 | TRBV4-2 | .
TGTGCCATCAGTGAGGAGCAGGCAGGATGGTCCTACGAGCAGTACTTC | CAISEEQAGWSYEQYF | . | TRBJ2-7 | TRBV10-3 | .
TGTGCCTGGAGTGTGAGTCTAGCGGGAGAAAATGAGCAGTTCTTC | CAWSVSLAGENEQFF | TRBD2 | TRBJ2-1 | TRBV30 | .
TGCGCCAGCAGCCAAGCGGGAGGAACGTCCTACGAGCAGTACTTC | CASSQAGGTSYEQYF | TRBD2 | TRBJ2-7 | TRBV4-3 | .
TGTGCCAGCTCACCACCTTATCCGGGGTTGAATGGCTACACCTTC | CASSPPYPGLNGYTF | . | TRBJ1-2 | TRBV18 | .
TGTGCCAGCTCACCTGGGACAGGGCTTGAAGCTTTCTTT | CASSPGTGLEAFF | TRBD1 | TRBJ1-1 | TRBV18 | .
TGTGCCAGCAGCCTAGCGGGAGGCTCGGCAGATACGCAGTATTTT | CASSLAGGSADTQYF | TRBD2 | TRBJ2-3 | TRBV7-9 | .
TGTGCCAGCAGTAGCGTCAGCGGGAGGACTGATACGCAGTATTTT | CASSSVSGRTDTQYF | TRBD2 | TRBJ2-3 | TRBV6-5 | .
TGTGCCAGCAGCGAAAGGAGACAGGGGGCTGGGTACGAGCAGTACTTC | CASSERRQGAGYEQYF | TRBD1 | TRBJ2-7 | TRBV13 | .
TGTGCCATCAGTGAGCGGGAGACCCAGTACTTC | CAISERETQYF | . | TRBJ2-5 | TRBV10-3 | .